The 4 T cell receptor beta chains presented below share a single source sample, sequenced in a study of T-cell memory formation after mild COVID-19 (dated by TCRdb to about 2021). Library preparation employed 5' RACE. The sample was run on an Illumina NovaSeq 6000. TCRdb passed the public sequencing reads through fastp at Q25 and MiXCR, retaining productive beta sequences. Every distinct CDR3 protein forms one entry, paired with its most common genes and DNA. Present in this sample are a few hundred thousand distinct CDR3 sequences, around an eighth of which were seen just once. About 22% of the sample rests with the top ten. Input material: PBMCs or a T cell subset sorted from them (not recorded which). The receptors were sampled from a man aged 18 to 29 who had mild COVID-19 (a few samples of this study predate the infection). The sample titles of this study are shuffled in the database, so cell type and time point are left out; the donor was told from shared clones.

This clonotype has only a few counts. The chain uses TRBV9 and TRBJ2-2; 8 positions match TRBD2. The CDR3 spans 14 residues. Germline CDR1 SGDLS, CDR2 YYNGEE. J gave up 8 bases and V 3 bases, and 6 bases lay outside the gene matches. Written as DNA, the CDR3 is TGTGCCAGCAGCGCTACTCAGCGGGGGGGGGAGCTGTTTTTT. Protein: CASSATQRGGELFF.

The chain links TRBV6-2 or TRBV6-3 to TRBJ1-6, with D unclear. From germline, CDR1 is MNHEY and CDR2 SVGEGT. Trimming took 7 bases from V and 10 from J, leaving 14 bases between them. The CDR3 is 13 residues long. CDR3 nucleotide sequence: TGTGCCAGCAATAATTTAAAGAAATCACCCCTCCACTTT. Translation: CASNNLKKSPLHF.

The table lists this clonotype with a count of one. This chain uses TRBV7-9 with TRBJ2-5, with 8 nucleotides matching TRBD2. Germline loops: CDR1 SEHNR, CDR2 FQNEAQ (reference sequence). The CDR3 contains 16 residues. Unmatched junction bases numbered 12, after V lost 4 bases and J lost 5 bases. CDR3 coding DNA: TGTGCCAGCAGCTCGCCCATCGGGGGGGCCTGGGAGACCCAGTACTTC. It codes for CASSSPIGGAWETQYF.

In this sample, this clonotype turned up many times. V is TRBV6-5 and J is TRBJ2-7; tentatively, D is TRBD2 (6 bases). The CDR3 loop spans 16 amino acids. The V and J ends lost 2 bases and 4 bases respectively, with 18 bases between them. CDR1 is MNHEY, CDR2 SVGAGI, per germline. CDR3 DNA sequence: TGTGCCAGCAGTTACCGAGGTTTGGGGAGCGGGTACGAGCAGTACTTC. Its translation: CASSYRGLGSGYEQYF.